The 2 T cell receptor beta chains given below trace back to one sample, sequenced in a study of PD-1 blockade in classical Hodgkin lymphoma. All trial patients relapsed after autologous stem cell transplantation. The repertoire was sequenced with immunoSEQ multiplex PCR; TCRdb's copy has only in-frame clones and lacks some. Among fewer than 100,000 clones listed, approximately 91% were seen once. The specimen comprised peripheral blood mononuclear cells (PBMCs), sampled at baseline. Receptors originate from a human donor with classical Hodgkin lymphoma.

The chain couples TRBV4-2 to TRBJ2-1, with TRBD2 identical over 13 bases. V trimming: 0 bases; J trimming: 1 base; junction bases outside the gene matches: 15. This CDR3 has 22 amino acids. Germline assignment: CDR1 LGHNA and CDR2 YNFKEQ. Here the CDR3 reads CASSQDERLGTSGKGSYNEQFF. The CDR3 DNA follows: TGTGCCAGCAGCCAAGATGAGCGATTGGGGACTAGCGGGAAGGGATCCTACAATGAGCAGTTCTTC.

The CDR3 reads CASSDLLGKGNQPQHF. Here the CDR3 DNA reads TGTGCCAGCAGTGATTTGTTAGGGAAGGGCAATCAGCCCCAGCATTTT. This chain connects TRBV2 to TRBJ1-5; D ambiguous. The CDR3 consists of 16 residues. Trimming pared 3 bases from V and 2 bases from J, leaving 14 bases between. Looked up from germline, CDR1 is SNHLY and CDR2 is FYNNEI.